This T cell receptor beta chain was found in a study of T cell repertoires in cytomegalovirus infection. Background on the study: Carrying CMV and the relevant HLA type showed in public TCR beta signatures.

Comments on this clonotype: Its antigen is still unknown.

V gave up 6 bases and J gave up 0 bases, with 15 bases separating them. CDR3 length equals 17 residues. CDR1 SEHNR and CDR2 FQNEAQ come from the germline V gene (reference sequence). Notes on the study in general: Totalled public TCR beta family frequency picked out people who carried CMV plus the relevant HLA.

In TCRdb, the reads were re-called with MiXCR into one record per CDR3 protein. This table has hundreds of thousands of distinct CDR3 sequences, about 30% appearing once. Sequenced material: cultured PBMCs, taken from culture after CMV antigen stimulation. The TCR originated in a human donor in good health (CMV status not recorded). Some clones in this sample may be carry-over from other donors' samples. The rearrangement links TRBV7-9 to TRBJ2-6; TRBD2 might be the D (6 bases). CDR3 nucleotides: TGTGCCAGCAGAAGATCGGAGGGAACCTCTGGGGCCAACGTCCTGACTTTC. Residues: CASRRSEGTSGANVLTF.